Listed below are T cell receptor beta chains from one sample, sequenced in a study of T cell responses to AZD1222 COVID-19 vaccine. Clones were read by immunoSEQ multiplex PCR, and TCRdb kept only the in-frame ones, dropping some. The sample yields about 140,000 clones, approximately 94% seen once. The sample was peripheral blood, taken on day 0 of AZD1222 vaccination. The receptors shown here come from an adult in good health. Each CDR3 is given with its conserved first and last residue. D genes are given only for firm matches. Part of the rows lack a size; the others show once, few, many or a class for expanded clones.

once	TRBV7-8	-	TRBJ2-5	CASSLGLLLVQETQYF	TGTGCCAGCAGCCTCGGACTTCTGCTGGTCCAAGAGACCCAGTACTTC
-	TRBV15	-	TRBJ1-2	CATSRPGTLYGYTF	TGTGCCACCAGCAGACCCGGGACCCTGTATGGCTACACCTTC
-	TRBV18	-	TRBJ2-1	CASSPPSGISYNEQFF	TGTGCCAGCTCACCACCTTCGGGGATCTCCTACAATGAGCAGTTCTTC
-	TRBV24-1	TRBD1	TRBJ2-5	CATSGLLGDRGLQETQYF	TGTGCCACCAGCGGGTTATTAGGAGACAGGGGGCTACAAGAGACCCAGTACTTC
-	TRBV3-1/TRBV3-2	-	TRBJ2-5	CASSESGGRQVEETQYF	TGTGCCAGCAGCGAGTCCGGGGGGCGACAGGTGGAAGAGACCCAGTACTTC
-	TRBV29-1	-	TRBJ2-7	CSVEAGDYEQYF	TGCAGCGTTGAGGCCGGGGACTACGAGCAGTACTTC
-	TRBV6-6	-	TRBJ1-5	CASSYGDQPQHF	TGTGCCAGCAGTTACGGGGATCAGCCCCAGCATTTT
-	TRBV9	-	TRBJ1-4	CASQGSDEKLFF	TGTGCCAGCCAGGGGTCTGATGAAAAACTGTTTTTT
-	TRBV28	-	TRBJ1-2	CASILLASASF	TGTGCCAGCATCCTATTGGCCAGTGCGTCCTTC
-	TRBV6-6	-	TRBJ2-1	CASSYVKDSYNEQFF	TGTGCCAGCAGTTACGTCAAAGACTCCTACAATGAGCAGTTCTTC
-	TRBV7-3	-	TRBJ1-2	CASSPGFIGLDGYTF	TGTGCCAGCAGCCCCGGTTTTATAGGTCTCGATGGCTACACCTTC
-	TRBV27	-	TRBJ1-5	CASSLGDSNQPQHF	TGTGCCAGCAGTTTAGGGGATTCGAATCAGCCCCAGCATTTT
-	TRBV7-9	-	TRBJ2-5	CASSLAGETQYF	TGTGCCAGCAGCTTAGCAGGCGAGACCCAGTACTTC
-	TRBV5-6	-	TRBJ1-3	CASSLGRGLSGNTIYF	TGTGCCAGCAGCTTGGGCAGGGGATTATCTGGAAACACCATATATTTT
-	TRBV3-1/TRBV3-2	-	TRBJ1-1	CASSPTGKTEAFF	TGTGCCAGCAGCCCGACAGGAAAGACTGAAGCTTTCTTT
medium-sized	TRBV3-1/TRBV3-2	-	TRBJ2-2	CASSQVSQVLTGELFF	TGTGCCAGCAGCCAAGTGTCCCAGGTCCTAACCGGGGAGCTGTTTTTT
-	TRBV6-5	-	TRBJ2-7	CASSYGQTYEQYF	TGTGCCAGCAGTTACGGTCAGACCTACGAGCAGTACTTC
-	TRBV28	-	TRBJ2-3	CASSSPYRLDGHTDTQYF	TGTGCCAGCAGCTCCCCCTATCGACTAGATGGCCACACAGATACGCAGTATTTT
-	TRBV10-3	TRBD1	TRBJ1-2	CAISPGTGVFGYTF	TGTGCCATCAGTCCCGGGACAGGGGTTTTTGGCTACACCTTC
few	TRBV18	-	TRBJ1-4	CASSPREGEKLFF	TGTGCCAGCTCCCCACGGGAGGGGGAAAAACTGTTTTTT
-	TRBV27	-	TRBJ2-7	CASSFAAGDYEQYF	TGTGCCAGCAGTTTCGCGGCAGGGGACTACGAGCAGTACTTC
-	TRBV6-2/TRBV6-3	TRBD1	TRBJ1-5	CASSYSLRGHSNQPQHF	TGTGCCAGCAGTTACTCGTTGAGGGGGCATAGCAATCAGCCCCAGCATTTT
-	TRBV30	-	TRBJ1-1	CAWSVGGSTEAFF	TGTGCCTGGAGTGTAGGTGGGAGCACTGAAGCTTTCTTT
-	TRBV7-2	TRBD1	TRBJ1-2	CASSLAGTGYYGYTF	TGTGCCAGCAGCTTAGCGGGGACAGGGTACTATGGCTACACCTTC
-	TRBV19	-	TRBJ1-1	CASSMVGADTEAFF	TGTGCCAGTAGTATGGTGGGCGCGGACACTGAAGCTTTCTTT
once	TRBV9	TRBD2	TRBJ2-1	CASSGSGGPYNEQFF	TGTGCCAGCAGCGGGAGCGGGGGGCCTTACAATGAGCAGTTCTTC
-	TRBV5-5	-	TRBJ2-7	CASSLGSSYEQYF	TGTGCCAGCAGCTTGGGCAGCTCCTACGAGCAGTACTTC
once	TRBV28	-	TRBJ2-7	CASSSGDWGLYEQYF	TGTGCCAGCAGTTCGGGGGACTGGGGGTTGTACGAGCAGTACTTC
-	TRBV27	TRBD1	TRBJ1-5	CASGGFGRGNQPQHF	TGTGCCAGCGGAGGCTTTGGCAGGGGGAATCAGCCCCAGCATTTT
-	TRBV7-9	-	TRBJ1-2	CASSPVEVYGYTF	TGTGCCAGCAGCCCTGTTGAAGTGTATGGCTACACCTTC
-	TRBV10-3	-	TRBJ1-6	CAISESQGELHF	TGTGCCATCAGTGAGTCTCAAGGGGAGCTCCACTTT
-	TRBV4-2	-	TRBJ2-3	CASSTDGLDEDTQYF	TGTGCCAGCAGCACAGACGGACTTGACGAAGATACGCAGTATTTT
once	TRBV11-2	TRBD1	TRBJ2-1	CASSLGRDRTNEQFF	TGTGCCAGCAGCTTAGGCCGGGACAGGACCAATGAGCAGTTCTTC
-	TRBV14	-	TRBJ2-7	CASSPQRNRYEQYF	TGTGCCAGCAGCCCCCAGAGGAATAGGTACGAGCAGTACTTC
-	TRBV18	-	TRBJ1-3	CASRVGTGNTIYF	TGTGCCAGCCGAGTGGGAACTGGAAACACCATATATTTT
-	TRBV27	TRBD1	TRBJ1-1	CASSSLQGVTEAFF	TGTGCCAGCAGTTCACTCCAGGGGGTCACTGAAGCTTTCTTT
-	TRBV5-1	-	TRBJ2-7	CASSLELAVEQYF	TGCGCCAGCAGCTTGGAGTTGGCGGTCGAGCAGTACTTC
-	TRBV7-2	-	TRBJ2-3	CASSLDAARQLLSTDTQYF	TGTGCCAGCAGCTTAGACGCGGCGCGGCAACTCCTTAGCACAGATACGCAGTATTTT
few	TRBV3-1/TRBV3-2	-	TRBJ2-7	CASSPGHVYEQYF	TGTGCCAGCAGCCCTGGACACGTCTACGAGCAGTACTTC
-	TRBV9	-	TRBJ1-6	CASSVGDPYNSPLHF	TGTGCCAGCAGCGTAGGGGACCCTTATAATTCACCCCTCCACTTT
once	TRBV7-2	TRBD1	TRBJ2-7	CASSLVSGGYEQYF	TGTGCCAGCAGCTTAGTTTCAGGGGGTTACGAGCAGTACTTC